This T cell receptor (beta chain) was captured in a study of CD8 T cells in ankylosing spondylitis. MiXCR, run by TCRdb on the 5' RACE reads, gives a single entry per CDR3 protein. This table has fewer than 250,000 distinct CDR3 sequences, about a quarter appearing once. Germline V lookup: CDR1 SQVTM, CDR2 ANQGSEA. Between the trimmed V and J ends, which lost 2 bases and 7 bases, there was a span of 14 bases. CDR3 length equals 13 residues. This clonotype was picked up a small number of times. The rearrangement joins TRBV29-1 to TRBJ1-1, with a weak D call TRBD1 (5 bases). The clonotype originates from a male donor with ankylosing spondylitis or in good health (not recorded which). The source material was blood, either unsorted or a sorted T cell fraction (not recorded which). CDR3 amino acids: CSVELLGVVEAFF. In DNA, the CDR3 is TGCAGCGTTGAATTATTAGGGGTTGTTGAAGCTTTCTTT.